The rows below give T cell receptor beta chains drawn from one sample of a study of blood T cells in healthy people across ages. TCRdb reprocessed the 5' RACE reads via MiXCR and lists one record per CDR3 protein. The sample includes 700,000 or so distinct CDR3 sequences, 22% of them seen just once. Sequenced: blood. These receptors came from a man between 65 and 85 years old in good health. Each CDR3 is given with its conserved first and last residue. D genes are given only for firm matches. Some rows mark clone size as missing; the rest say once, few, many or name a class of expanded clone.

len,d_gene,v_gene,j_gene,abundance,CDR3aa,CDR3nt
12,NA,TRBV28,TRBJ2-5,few,CASALGQETQYF,TGTGCCAGCGCCCTAGGCCAAGAGACCCAGTACTTC
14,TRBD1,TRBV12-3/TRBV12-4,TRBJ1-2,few,CASSIQGTYHGYTF,TGTGCCAGCAGTATACAGGGGACGTACCATGGCTACACCTTC
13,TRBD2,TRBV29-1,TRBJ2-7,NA,CSVRSGGSYEQYF,TGCAGCGTTCGTAGCGGGGGATCCTACGAGCAGTACTTC
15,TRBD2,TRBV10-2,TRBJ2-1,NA,CASRIAGGSYNEQFF,TGCGCCAGCAGAATCGCGGGGGGGTCCTACAATGAGCAGTTCTTC
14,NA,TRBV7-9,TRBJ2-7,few,CASSSGPANYEQYF,TGTGCCAGCAGCTCTGGGCCTGCCAACTACGAGCAGTACTTC
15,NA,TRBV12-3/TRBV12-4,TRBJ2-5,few,CASTLEGKYQETQYF,TGTGCCAGCACCCTCGAGGGGAAGTACCAAGAGACCCAGTACTTC
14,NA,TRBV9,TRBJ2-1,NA,CASSEQGSYNEQFF,TGTGCCAGCAGCGAACAGGGTTCCTACAATGAGCAGTTCTTC
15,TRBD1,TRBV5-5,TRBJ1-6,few,CASSTAGTGNSPLHF,TGTGCCAGCAGTACAGCCGGGACAGGGAATTCACCCCTCCACTTT
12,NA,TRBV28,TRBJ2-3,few,CATGHSTDAQYF,TGTGCCACCGGACATTCCACAGATGCGCAGTATTTT
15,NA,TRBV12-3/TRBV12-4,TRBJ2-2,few,CASRRGTVNTGELFF,TGTGCCAGCAGGCGTGGGACGGTGAACACCGGGGAGCTGTTTTTT
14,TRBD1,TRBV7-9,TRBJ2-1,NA,CASSLSPDRVEQFF,TGTGCCAGCAGCCTCTCCCCCGACAGGGTTGAGCAGTTCTTC
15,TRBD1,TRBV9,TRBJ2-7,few,CASSVVAGQGSEQYF,TGTGCCAGCAGCGTAGTAGCAGGACAGGGGAGCGAGCAGTACTTC
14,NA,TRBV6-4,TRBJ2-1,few,CASTKSQGNNEQFF,TGTGCCAGCACGAAGTCCCAAGGAAACAATGAGCAGTTCTTC
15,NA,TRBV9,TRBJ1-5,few,CASSVGGGGNQPQHF,TGTGCCAGCAGCGTAGGGGGGGGTGGCAATCAGCCCCAGCATTTT
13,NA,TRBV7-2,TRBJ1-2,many,CASSPQGFYGYTF,TGTGCCAGCAGCCCACAGGGTTTCTATGGCTACACCTTC
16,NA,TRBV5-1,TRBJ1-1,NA,CASSSLGGPPNTEAFF,TGCGCCAGCAGCAGTCTAGGGGGACCGCCGAACACTGAAGCTTTCTTT
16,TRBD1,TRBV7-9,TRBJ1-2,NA,CASSSGQASWDYGYTF,TGTGCCAGCAGCTCGGGACAGGCCTCCTGGGACTATGGCTACACCTTC
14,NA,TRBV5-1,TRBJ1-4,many,CASSLGTVNEKLFF,TGCGCCAGCAGCTTGGGGACAGTTAATGAAAAACTGTTTTTT
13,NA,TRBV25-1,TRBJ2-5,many,CASSGAGQETQYF,TGTGCCAGCAGTGGGGCGGGCCAAGAGACCCAGTACTTC
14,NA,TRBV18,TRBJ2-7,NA,CASSTGGPSYEQYF,TGTGCCAGCTCAACAGGTGGACCCTCCTACGAGCAGTACTTC
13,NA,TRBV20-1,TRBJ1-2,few,CSASPISGYGYTF,TGCAGTGCTAGCCCCATCTCTGGCTATGGCTACACCTTC
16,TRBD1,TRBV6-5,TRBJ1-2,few,CASSYQGQGAYYGYTF,TGTGCCAGCAGTTACCAAGGACAGGGGGCGTACTATGGCTACACCTTC
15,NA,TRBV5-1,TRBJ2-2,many,CASSLSDPKHGELFF,TGCGCCAGCAGCTTGTCGGACCCCAAGCACGGGGAGCTGTTTTTT
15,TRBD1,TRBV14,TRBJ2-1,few,CASSQVWDSHNEQFF,TGTGCCAGCAGCCAAGTCTGGGACAGCCACAATGAGCAGTTCTTC